Following are 16 T cell receptor beta chains from one sample sequenced in a study of T cell responses to AZD1222 COVID-19 vaccine. Assay used: immunoSEQ multiplex PCR; TCRdb lists only in-frame clones, some missing. In the table there are 130,000 to 150,000 clones, 88% of which are singletons. Sequencing used peripheral blood, obtained on day 0 of AZD1222 vaccination. These receptors were collected from an adult in good health.

V gene TRBV30 combines with J gene TRBJ2-3; 14 bases map to TRBD2. The V gene's germline CDR1 is GTSNPN and CDR2 SVGIG (reference sequence). The ends lost 0 bases at V and 4 bases at J; junction bases unmatched: 3. This CDR3 contains 16 residues. CDR3 sequence (DNA): TGTGCCTGGAGTGTACCGGGACTAGCGGGGGCAGATACGCAGTATTTT. Translation: CAWSVPGLAGADTQYF.

This sequence joins TRBV11-2 and TRBJ1-6; D remains unclear. Trimming took 0 bases from V and 3 from J, leaving 9 bases between them. CDR3 length: 16 amino acids. In germline, CDR1 is SGHAT, CDR2 FQNNGV. CDR3 protein: CASSLDLGRYNSPLHF. The DNA for the CDR3 is TGTGCCAGCAGCTTAGATCTTGGACGCTATAATTCACCCCTCCACTTT.

The J gene is TRBJ2-2, the V gene TRBV7-2; D is perhaps TRBD1 or TRBD2 (5 bases each). Deletions cut 2 bases from V and 6 bases from J, with 13 bases between. Germline V gives CDR1 SGHTA, CDR2 FQGNSA. This CDR3 has 15 amino acids. In DNA, the CDR3 is TGTGCCAGCAGCTTATCTCCAGGGACCGCCGGGGAGCTGTTTTTT. This encodes CASSLSPGTAGELFF.

J is TRBJ2-1 and V is TRBV27; TRBD2 aligns across 13 bases. V shed 0 bases and J 7 bases; nucleotides not matched to a gene: 9. There are 18 residues in the CDR3. Germline CDR1 and CDR2: MNHEY and SMNVEV (reference sequence). CDR3 nucleotide sequence: TGTGCCAGCAGTTTATCCCTGGGACTAGCGGGGTTACCTAATGAGCAGTTCTTC. It translates to CASSLSLGLAGLPNEQFF.

This chain uses TRBV2 with TRBJ2-7; 7 bases line up with TRBD1. The ends lost 10 bases at V and 6 bases at J; junction bases unmatched: 9. Germline CDR1 and CDR2: SNHLY and FYNNEI. The CDR3 consists of 12 residues. The CDR3 spells CAITGAYGEQYF. The DNA for the CDR3 is TGTGCCATCACAGGGGCGTACGGCGAGCAGTACTTC.

This rearrangement joins TRBV10-1 to TRBJ2-7; 9 bases are shared with TRBD2. CDR1 and CDR2 from the germline V gene are WNHNN and SYGVQD (reference sequence). The CDR3 length is 14 residues. Trimming at V came to 8 bases and at J to 4 bases, leaving 9 bases not matched to a gene. CDR3 residues: CASQFSGSGYEQYF. The CDR3 DNA sequence: TGCGCCAGCCAGTTTAGCGGGAGTGGGTACGAGCAGTACTTC.

The V call is TRBV19, the J call TRBJ2-1, with 12 bases fitting TRBD2. From germline, CDR1 is LNHDA and CDR2 SQIVND (reference sequence). V was clipped by 3 bases and J by 9 bases; unmatched bases: 6. The CDR3 has 15 residues. CDR3 nucleotides: TGTGCCAGTAGTATTCTAGCGGGAGGGCCGGGTGAGCAGTTCTTC. Protein: CASSILAGGPGEQFF. Looking up the rest from reference TRBV19 and TRBJ2-1 gives the full variable domain: DGGITQSPKYLFRKEGQNVTLSCEQNLNHDAMYWYRQDPGQGLRLIYYSQIVNDFQKGDIAEGYSVSREKKESFPLTVTSAQKNPTAFYLCASSILAGGPGEQFFGPGTRLTVL.

This chain joins TRBV4-3 and TRBJ1-2, with D possibly TRBD1 on 6 matching bases. This CDR3 has 17 residues. Germline V CDR1 and CDR2: LGHNA, YSLEER. V lost 1 base and J lost 4, with 19 bases in between. CDR3: CASSQAIRQVSGYGYTF. The DNA for the CDR3 is TGCGCCAGCAGCCAAGCGATTCGACAGGTCTCGGGCTATGGCTACACCTTC.

The chain combines TRBV4-2 with TRBJ2-5, with D perhaps matching TRBD1 (6 bases). The CDR3 extends over 17 amino acids. CDR1 LGHNA and CDR2 YNFKEQ come from the germline V gene. Trimming removed 2 bases at V and 3 bases at J, with 19 bases between. CDR3 nucleotide sequence: TGTGCCAGCAGCCAAAGAGGGGGAGACTGGGTTAAAGAGACCCAGTACTTC. This encodes CASSQRGGDWVKETQYF.

Comment on this clone: At the DNA level, this CDR3 is encoded by other sequences in the same sample as well. The chain uses TRBV27 and TRBJ2-1, with D possibly being TRBD1 or TRBD2 (5 bases each). Germline V lookup: CDR1 MNHEY, CDR2 SMNVEV (reference sequence). The CDR3 runs 15 residues. V was trimmed by 5 bases and J by 4 bases, leaving 15 bases between them. In DNA form, the CDR3 reads TGTGCCAGCAGTCTCCGGGACCGTCCTTACAATGAGCAGTTCTTC. The encoded protein is CASSLRDRPYNEQFF.

The V and J genes are TRBV27 and TRBJ1-6, with no clear D. The CDR3 runs to 13 residues. The V and J ends lost 3 bases and 9 bases respectively, with 9 bases between them. Looked up from germline, CDR1 is MNHEY and CDR2 is SMNVEV (reference sequence). CDR3 coding DNA: TGTGCCAGCAGTTTCTATACGACTTCACCCCTCCACTTT. It codes for CASSFYTTSPLHF.

The sample holds a few counts of this clone. The chain joins TRBV7-9 to TRBJ2-1, with 7 bases identical to TRBD2. CDR3 length: 16 amino acids. V shed 5 bases, J shed 0 bases, and the junction held 7 bases outside the gene matches. The germline gives CDR1 SEHNR, CDR2 FQNEAQ (reference sequence). CDR3 sequence reads: CASSPSGRSSYNEQFF. The CDR3, as DNA: TGTGCCAGCAGCCCCTCCGGGAGGAGCTCCTACAATGAGCAGTTCTTC. Filled out from reference TRBV7-9 and TRBJ2-1, the complete variable domain reads DTGVSQNPRHKITKRGQNVTFRCDPISEHNRLYWYRQTLGQGPEFLTYFQNEAQLEKSRLLSDRFSAERPKGSFSTLEIQRTEQGDSAMYLCASSPSGRSSYNEQFFGPGTRLTVL.

This clone was seen just once. The rearrangement joins TRBV7-8 to TRBJ1-2; D may be TRBD1 (6 bases). CDR1 is SGHVS and CDR2 is FQNEAQ in the germline V gene. Between the trimmed V and J ends, which lost 1 base and 6 bases, there was a span of 15 bases. This CDR3 contains 15 residues. This CDR3 reads CASSLGDRRWHGYTF. The CDR3 DNA is TGTGCCAGCAGCTTAGGAGACAGGAGGTGGCATGGCTACACCTTC.

This rearrangement joins TRBV3-1 (or the pseudogene TRBV3-2) to TRBJ1-4; no firm D call. The CDR3 is 12 residues long. The germline V and J ends were trimmed by 0 bases and 10 bases, with 6 bases remaining between them. Germline V gene lookup returns CDR1 LGHDT and CDR2 YNNKEL (reference sequence). The CDR3: CASSQDRGKLFF. The CDR3 DNA sequence: TGTGCCAGCAGCCAAGATCGGGGAAAACTGTTTTTT.

This chain connects TRBV12-3 or TRBV12-4 to TRBJ2-3; no definite D call. The length of the CDR3 is 13 residues. Trimming took off 3 bases at V and 3 bases at J, with 7 bases between the two ends. For the CDR3, the DNA is TGTGCCAGCAGTTTTAGGGTAACAGATACGCAGTATTTT. Translation gives CASSFRVTDTQYF.

The chain uses TRBV10-3 and TRBJ1-2; D may be TRBD1 (6 bases). CDR1 and CDR2 (germline): ENHRY, SYGVKD. CDR3 size: 14 residues. V lost 11 bases, J lost 6 bases, and 22 bases lay in between. The CDR3: CAVTEHRGTNGYTF. The CDR3 DNA reads TGTGCCGTCACTGAACATAGGGGGACCAATGGCTACACCTTC.